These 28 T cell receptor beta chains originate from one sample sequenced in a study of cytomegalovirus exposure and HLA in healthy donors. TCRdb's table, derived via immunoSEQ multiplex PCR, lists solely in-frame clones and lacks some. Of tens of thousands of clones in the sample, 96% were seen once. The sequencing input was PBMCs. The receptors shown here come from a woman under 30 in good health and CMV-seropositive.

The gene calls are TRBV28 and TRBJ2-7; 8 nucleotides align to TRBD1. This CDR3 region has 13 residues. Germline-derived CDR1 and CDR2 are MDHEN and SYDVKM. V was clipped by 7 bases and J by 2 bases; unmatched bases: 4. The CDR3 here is CASNRQGTYEQYF. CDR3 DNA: TGTGCCAGCAATCGACAGGGGACCTACGAGCAGTACTTC.

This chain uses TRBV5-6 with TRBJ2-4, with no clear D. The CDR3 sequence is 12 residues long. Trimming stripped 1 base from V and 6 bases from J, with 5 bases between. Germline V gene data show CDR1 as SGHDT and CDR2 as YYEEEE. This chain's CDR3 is CASSLPGNIQYF. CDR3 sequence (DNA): TGTGCCAGCAGCTTGCCAGGAAACATTCAGTACTTC.

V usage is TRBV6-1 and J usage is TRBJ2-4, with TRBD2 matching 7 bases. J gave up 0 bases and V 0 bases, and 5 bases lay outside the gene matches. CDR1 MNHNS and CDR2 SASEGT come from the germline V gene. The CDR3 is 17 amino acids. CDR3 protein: CASSEAASGLAKNIQYF. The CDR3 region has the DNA TGTGCCAGCAGTGAAGCGGCTAGCGGATTAGCCAAAAACATTCAGTACTTC.

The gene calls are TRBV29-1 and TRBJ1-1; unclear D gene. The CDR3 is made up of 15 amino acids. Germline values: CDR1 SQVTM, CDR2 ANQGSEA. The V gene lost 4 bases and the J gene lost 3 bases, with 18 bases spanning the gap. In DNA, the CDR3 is TGCAGCGTTGGTACTTTGGGTTTCCAGGACACTGAAGCTTTCTTT. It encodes CSVGTLGFQDTEAFF.

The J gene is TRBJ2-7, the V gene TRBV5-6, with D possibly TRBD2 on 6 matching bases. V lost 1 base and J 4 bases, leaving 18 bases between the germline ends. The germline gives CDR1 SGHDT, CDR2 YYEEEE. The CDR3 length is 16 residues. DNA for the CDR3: TGTGCCAGCAGCTTGAGGCTAGGACTTCGGGGGTACGAGCAGTACTTC. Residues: CASSLRLGLRGYEQYF.

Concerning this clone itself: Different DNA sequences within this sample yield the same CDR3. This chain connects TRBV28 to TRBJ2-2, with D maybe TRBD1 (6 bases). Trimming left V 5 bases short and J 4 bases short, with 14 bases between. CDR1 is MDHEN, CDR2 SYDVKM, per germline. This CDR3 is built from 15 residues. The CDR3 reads CASSPTTGSTGELFF. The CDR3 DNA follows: TGTGCCAGCAGTCCGACTACAGGGTCCACCGGGGAGCTGTTTTTT. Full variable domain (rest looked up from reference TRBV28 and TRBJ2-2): DVKVTQSSRYLVKRTGEKVFLECVQDMDHENMFWYRQDPGLGLRLIYFSYDVKMKEKGDIPEGYSVSREKKERFSLILESASTNQTSMYLCASSPTTGSTGELFFGEGSRLTVL.

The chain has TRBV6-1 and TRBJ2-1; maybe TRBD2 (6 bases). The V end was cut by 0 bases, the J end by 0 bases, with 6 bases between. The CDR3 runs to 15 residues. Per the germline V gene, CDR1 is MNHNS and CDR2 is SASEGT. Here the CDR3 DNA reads TGTGCCAGCAGTGAAGCTAGCGGCTCCTACAATGAGCAGTTCTTC. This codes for CASSEASGSYNEQFF.

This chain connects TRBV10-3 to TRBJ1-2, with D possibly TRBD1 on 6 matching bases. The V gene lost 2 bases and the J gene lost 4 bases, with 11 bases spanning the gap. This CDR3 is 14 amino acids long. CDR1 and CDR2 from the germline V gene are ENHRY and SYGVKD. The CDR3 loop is CAISERQVSYGYTF. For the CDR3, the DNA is TGTGCCATCAGTGAGCGACAGGTTAGCTATGGCTACACCTTC.

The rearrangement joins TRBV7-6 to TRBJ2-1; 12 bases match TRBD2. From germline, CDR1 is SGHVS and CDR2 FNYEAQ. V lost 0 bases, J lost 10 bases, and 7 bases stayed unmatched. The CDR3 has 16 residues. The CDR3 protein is CASSLALAGGPSEQFF. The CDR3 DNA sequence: TGTGCCAGCAGCTTAGCCCTAGCGGGAGGGCCTTCGGAGCAGTTCTTC.

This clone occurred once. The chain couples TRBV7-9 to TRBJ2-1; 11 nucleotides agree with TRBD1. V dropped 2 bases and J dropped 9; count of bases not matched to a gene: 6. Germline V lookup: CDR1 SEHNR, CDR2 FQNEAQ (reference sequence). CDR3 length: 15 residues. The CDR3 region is CASSLRDRGSGEQFF. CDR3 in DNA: TGTGCCAGCAGCTTACGGGACAGGGGGTCCGGTGAGCAGTTCTTC.

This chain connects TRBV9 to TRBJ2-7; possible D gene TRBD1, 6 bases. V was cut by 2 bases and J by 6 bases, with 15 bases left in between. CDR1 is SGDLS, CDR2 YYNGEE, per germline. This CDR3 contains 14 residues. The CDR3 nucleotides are TGTGCCAGCAGCGTGGGGGCTGAGCCCTTCGAGCAGTACTTC. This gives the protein CASSVGAEPFEQYF.

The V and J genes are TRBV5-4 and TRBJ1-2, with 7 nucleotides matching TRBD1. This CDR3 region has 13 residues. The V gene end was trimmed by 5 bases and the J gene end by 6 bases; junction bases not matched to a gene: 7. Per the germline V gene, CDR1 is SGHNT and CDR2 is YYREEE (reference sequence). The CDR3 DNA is TGTGCCAGCAGAGCGACCGGGACAGATGGCTACACCTTC. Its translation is CASRATGTDGYTF.

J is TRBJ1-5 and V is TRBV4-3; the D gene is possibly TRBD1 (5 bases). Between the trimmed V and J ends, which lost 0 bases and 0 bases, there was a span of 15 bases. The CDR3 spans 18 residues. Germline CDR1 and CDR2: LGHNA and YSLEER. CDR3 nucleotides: TGCGCCAGCAGCCAAGATCCCCCGACAGAATATAGCAATCAGCCCCAGCATTTT. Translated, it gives CASSQDPPTEYSNQPQHF.

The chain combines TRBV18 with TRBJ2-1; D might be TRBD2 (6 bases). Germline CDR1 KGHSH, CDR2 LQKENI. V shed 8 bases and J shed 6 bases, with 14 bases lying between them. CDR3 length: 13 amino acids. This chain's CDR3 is CASTREAINEQFF. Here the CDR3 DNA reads TGTGCCAGCACCAGGGAGGCAATCAATGAGCAGTTCTTC.

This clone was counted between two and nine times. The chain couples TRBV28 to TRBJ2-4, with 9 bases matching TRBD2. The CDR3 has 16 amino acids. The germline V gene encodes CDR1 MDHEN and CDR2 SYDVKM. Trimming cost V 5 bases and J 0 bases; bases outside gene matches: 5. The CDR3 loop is CASSTSGFLAKNIQYF. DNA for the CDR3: TGTGCCAGCAGTACTAGCGGGTTTTTAGCCAAAAACATTCAGTACTTC.

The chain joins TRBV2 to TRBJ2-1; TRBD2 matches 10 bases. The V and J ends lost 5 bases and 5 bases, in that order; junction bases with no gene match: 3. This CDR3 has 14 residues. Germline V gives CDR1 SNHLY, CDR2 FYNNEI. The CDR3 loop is CASSSGRGHNEQFF. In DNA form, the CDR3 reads TGTGCCAGCAGTAGCGGGAGGGGGCACAATGAGCAGTTCTTC.

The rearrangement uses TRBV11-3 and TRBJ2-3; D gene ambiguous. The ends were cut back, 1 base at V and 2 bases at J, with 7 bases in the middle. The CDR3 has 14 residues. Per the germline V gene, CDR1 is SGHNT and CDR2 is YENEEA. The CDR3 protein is CASSLGATTDTQYF. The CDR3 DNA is TGTGCCAGCAGCTTAGGGGCTACCACAGATACGCAGTATTTT.

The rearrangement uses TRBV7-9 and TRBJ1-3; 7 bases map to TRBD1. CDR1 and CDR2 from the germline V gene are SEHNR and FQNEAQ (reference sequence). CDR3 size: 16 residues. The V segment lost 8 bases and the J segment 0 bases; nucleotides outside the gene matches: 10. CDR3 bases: TGTGCCAGCGGGACCCGGGACAGCATCTCTGGAAACACCATATATTTT. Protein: CASGTRDSISGNTIYF.

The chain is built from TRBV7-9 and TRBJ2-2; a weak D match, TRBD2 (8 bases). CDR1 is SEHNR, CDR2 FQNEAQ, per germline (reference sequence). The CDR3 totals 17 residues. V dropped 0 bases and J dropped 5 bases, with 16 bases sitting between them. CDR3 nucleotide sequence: TGTGCCAGCAGCTTAGCCTCCGGGAGGGGGCGGACCGGGGAGCTGTTTTTT. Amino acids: CASSLASGRGRTGELFF.

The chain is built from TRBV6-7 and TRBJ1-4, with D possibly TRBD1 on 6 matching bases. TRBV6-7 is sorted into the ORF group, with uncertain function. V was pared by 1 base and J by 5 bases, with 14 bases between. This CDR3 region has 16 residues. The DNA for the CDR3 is TGTGCCAGCAGTTACTATCAGACAGGTCGAAATGAAAAACTGTTTTTT. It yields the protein CASSYYQTGRNEKLFF.

This chain's CDR3 is CASSGDSGNTIYF. The DNA for the CDR3 is TGTGCCAGCAGTGGGGACAGTGGAAACACCATATATTTT. The chain has TRBV6-4 and TRBJ1-3; 7 nucleotides line up with TRBD1. Germline CDR1 and CDR2: MRHNA and SNTAGT. The J segment lost 3 bases and the V segment lost 4 bases, leaving 0 bases of the junction unmatched. This CDR3 comprises 13 residues.

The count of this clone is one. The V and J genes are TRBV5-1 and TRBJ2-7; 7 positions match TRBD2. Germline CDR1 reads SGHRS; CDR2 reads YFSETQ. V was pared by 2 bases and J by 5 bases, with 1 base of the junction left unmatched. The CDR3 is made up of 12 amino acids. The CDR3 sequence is CASSLAGNEQYF. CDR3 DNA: TGCGCCAGCAGCTTAGCGGGAAACGAGCAGTACTTC.

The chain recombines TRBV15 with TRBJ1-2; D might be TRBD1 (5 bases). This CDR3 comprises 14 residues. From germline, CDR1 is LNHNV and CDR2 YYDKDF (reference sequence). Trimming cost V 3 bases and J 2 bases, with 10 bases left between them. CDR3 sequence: CATSSSRTNYGYTF. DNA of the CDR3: TGTGCCACCAGCAGTTCCCGGACAAACTATGGCTACACCTTC.

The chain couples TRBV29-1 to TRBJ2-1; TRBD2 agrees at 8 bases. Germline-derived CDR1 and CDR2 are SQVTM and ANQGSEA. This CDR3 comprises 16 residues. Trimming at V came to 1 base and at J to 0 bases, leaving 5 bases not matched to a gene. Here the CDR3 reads CSVEVRGVSSYNEQFF. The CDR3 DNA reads TGCAGCGTTGAAGTGCGGGGGGTGAGCTCCTACAATGAGCAGTTCTTC.

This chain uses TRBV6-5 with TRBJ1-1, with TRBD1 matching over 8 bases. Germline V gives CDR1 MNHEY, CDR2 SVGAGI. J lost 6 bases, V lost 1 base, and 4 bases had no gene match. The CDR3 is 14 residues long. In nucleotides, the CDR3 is TGTGCCAGCAGTTACTTCGGGACAGGCGCTGAAGCTTTCTTT. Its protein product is CASSYFGTGAEAFF.

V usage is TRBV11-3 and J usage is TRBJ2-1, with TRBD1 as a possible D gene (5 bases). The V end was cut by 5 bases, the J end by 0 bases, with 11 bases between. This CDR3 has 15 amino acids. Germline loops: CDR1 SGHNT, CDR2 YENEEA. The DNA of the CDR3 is TGTGCCAGCAGCCCCAGGGCGAGCTCCTACAATGAGCAGTTCTTC. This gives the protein CASSPRASSYNEQFF. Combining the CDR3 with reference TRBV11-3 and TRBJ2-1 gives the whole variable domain EAGVVQSPRYKIIEKKQPVAFWCNPISGHNTLYWYLQNLGQGPELLIRYENEEAVDDSQLPKDRFSAERLKGVDSTLKIQPAELGDSAVYLCASSPRASSYNEQFFGPGTRLTVL.

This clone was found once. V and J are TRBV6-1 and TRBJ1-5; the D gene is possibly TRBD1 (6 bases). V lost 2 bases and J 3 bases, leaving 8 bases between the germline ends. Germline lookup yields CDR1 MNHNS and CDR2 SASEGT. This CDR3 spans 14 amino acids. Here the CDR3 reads CASSEPGHNQPQHF. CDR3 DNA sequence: TGTGCCAGCAGTGAACCGGGACACAATCAGCCCCAGCATTTT.

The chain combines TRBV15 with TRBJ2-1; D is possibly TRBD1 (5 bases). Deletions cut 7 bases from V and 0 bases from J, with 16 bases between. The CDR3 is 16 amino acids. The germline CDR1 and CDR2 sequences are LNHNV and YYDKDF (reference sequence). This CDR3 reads CATNPGLKNSYNEQFF. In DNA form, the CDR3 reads TGTGCCACCAATCCAGGGTTAAAGAACTCCTACAATGAGCAGTTCTTC.